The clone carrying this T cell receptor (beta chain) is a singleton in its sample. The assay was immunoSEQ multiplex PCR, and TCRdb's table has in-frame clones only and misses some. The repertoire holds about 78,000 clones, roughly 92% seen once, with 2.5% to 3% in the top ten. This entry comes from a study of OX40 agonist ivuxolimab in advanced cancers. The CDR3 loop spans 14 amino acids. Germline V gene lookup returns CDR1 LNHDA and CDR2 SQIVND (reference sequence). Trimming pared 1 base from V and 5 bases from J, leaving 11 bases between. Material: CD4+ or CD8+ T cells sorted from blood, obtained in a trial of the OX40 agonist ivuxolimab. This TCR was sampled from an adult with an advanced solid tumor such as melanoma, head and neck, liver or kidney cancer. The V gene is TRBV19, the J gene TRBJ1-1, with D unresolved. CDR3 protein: CASSIGPVATEAFF. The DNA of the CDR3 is TGTGCCAGTAGTATAGGGCCAGTGGCGACTGAAGCTTTCTTT.